The present TCR beta chain was sequenced within a study of spatial heterogeneity in lung cancer. Overall study context: Median follow-up for sequenced PBMC samples was two to three years after resection, when such samples existed. More than eight raw reads, on average, carried each unique TCR and UMI combination.

The presence of a unique molecular identifier marked each TCR cDNA molecule. From the 5' RACE reads, TCRdb called clonotypes with MiXCR, one entry per CDR3 protein. The data show around 20,000 distinct CDR3 sequences, about 8.9% seen once. The time point is: blood at routine non-recurrence follow-up after resection. Tumor, nontumor lung or frozen PBMC supplied whole RNA, sequenced without sorting. This clonotype was recorded at least ten times. This receptor was obtained from a male donor with early-stage non-small cell lung cancer. Sequencing was performed on PBMCs, taken at follow-up.

The CDR3 loop is CASSPTAGQGYTF. In nucleotides, the CDR3 is TGTGCCAGCAGTCCCACCGCAGGGCAGGGCTACACCTTC. The rearrangement uses TRBV12-3 or TRBV12-4 and TRBJ1-2, with D possibly matching TRBD1 (5 bases). With 5 bases removed from V and 8 bases from J, the gap between germline ends came to 15 bases. The CDR3 length is 13 residues.